The clone carrying this T cell receptor (beta chain) was observed a single time. Its antigen remains unknown. The CDR3 is 15 residues long. V gave up 4 bases and J gave up 5 bases, with 18 bases separating them. CDR1 and CDR2 (germline): MDHEN, SYDVKM. Healthy Caucasians from Russia aged about 6 to 90 served as donors. A minimum of 7 million PBMCs was isolated per sample. This sample was taken from a study of blood T cells in healthy people across ages. General study findings and limits: There were more naive CD4+ cells and higher diversity in long-lived donors than in aged donors.

The second PCR ran about 6 to 11 cycles with a sample-barcoded 5' primer and J-beta primers. All samples gave at least 2.5 million CDR3-containing paired-end reads. A single record per CDR3 protein comes from TCRdb applying MiXCR to the 5' RACE reads. The sample includes over 1.5 million distinct CDR3 sequences, around half seen only once; the top ten take over 2%. The chain combines TRBV28 with TRBJ2-7; TRBD2 might be the D (7 bases). Input material: blood. This TCR came from a woman in her thirties or forties in good health. The CDR3 region has the DNA TGTGCCAGCAGTTACCGGGGGGCGCTGTCCCACGAGCAGTACTTC. Encoded protein: CASSYRGALSHEQYF.